One and the same sample provided the 29 T cell receptor beta chains below, sequenced in a study of blood T cell repertoires in COVID-19. The repertoire was sequenced with immunoSEQ multiplex PCR; TCRdb's copy has only in-frame clones and lacks some. The data hold approximately 220,000 clones, with approximately 85% observed a single time. The source material was peripheral blood. The receptors were gathered from a man in his fifties or sixties who had recovered from COVID-19.

The genes are TRBV5-1 and TRBJ1-1, with TRBD1 identical over 7 bases. The germline gives CDR1 SGHRS, CDR2 YFSETQ. V lost 4 bases to trimming and J lost 4 bases; unmatched junction nucleotides: 10. The CDR3 length is 15 residues. The CDR3 DNA sequence: TGCGCCAGCAGCCCCCCGGGACAGAGCTTCACTGAAGCTTTCTTT. Translation gives CASSPPGQSFTEAFF.

The chain uses TRBV28 and TRBJ2-5; D remains unclear. CDR3 length equals 11 residues. Trimming shortened V by 6 bases and J by 5 bases, and 7 bases separated the two germline ends. From germline, CDR1 is MDHEN and CDR2 SYDVKM. The chain's CDR3 is CASSPFETQYF. Written as DNA, the CDR3 is TGTGCCAGCAGCCCCTTTGAGACCCAGTACTTC.

The chain uses TRBV27 and TRBJ1-3; no reliable D call. Per the germline V gene, CDR1 is MNHEY and CDR2 is SMNVEV (reference sequence). The CDR3 is 14 amino acids. The germline V and J ends were trimmed by 5 bases and 2 bases, with 10 bases remaining between them. The CDR3 sequence is CASSPRRTGNTIYF. CDR3 bases: TGTGCCAGCAGTCCCCGGAGGACTGGAAACACCATATATTTT.

The CDR3 nucleotides are TGTGCCAGCAGCCGGACAGGGGGCCTTAATGAAAAACTGTTTTTT. Protein product: CASSRTGGLNEKLFF. The chain links TRBV2 to TRBJ1-4; 11 bases line up with TRBD1. V shed 6 bases and J 4 bases; nucleotides not matched to a gene: 4. Germline CDR1 SNHLY, CDR2 FYNNEI. This CDR3 contains 15 residues.

The chain carries TRBV4-1 and TRBJ2-1; weak D call: TRBD1 (5 bases). Trimming removed 8 bases at V and 4 bases at J, with 24 bases between. Germline values: CDR1 MGHRA, CDR2 YSYEKL. The CDR3 is 17 residues long. CDR3 sequence (DNA): TGCGCCAGCGCGCAGGACCTAGGGGTCCTCCTATACAATGAGCAGTTCTTC. This codes for CASAQDLGVLLYNEQFF.

The J gene is TRBJ2-3, the V gene TRBV28; 12 positions agree with TRBD2. Per the germline V gene, CDR1 is MDHEN and CDR2 is SYDVKM. The CDR3 is 15 residues long. V lost 7 bases and J lost 6; bases outside the gene matches: 8. The CDR3 DNA follows: TGTGCCAGCAACCCTAGCGGGAGGGCCTTGGATACGCAGTATTTT. The encoded protein is CASNPSGRALDTQYF. The full variable domain, in which reference TRBV28 and TRBJ2-3 provide the parts outside the CDR3, is DVKVTQSSRYLVKRTGEKVFLECVQDMDHENMFWYRQDPGLGLRLIYFSYDVKMKEKGDIPEGYSVSREKKERFSLILESASTNQTSMYLCASNPSGRALDTQYFGPGTRLTVL.

The chain recombines TRBV18 with TRBJ2-7; 8 bases are shared with TRBD1. From germline, CDR1 is KGHSH and CDR2 LQKENI. The CDR3 has 14 amino acids. The ends lost 3 bases at V and 3 bases at J; junction bases unmatched: 4. CDR3 bases: TGTGCCAGCTCACCCCGACAGGGGAACTACGAGCAGTACTTC. Protein: CASSPRQGNYEQYF.

This sequence joins TRBV7-2 and TRBJ1-5; D gene ambiguous. Trimming pared 0 bases from V and 3 bases from J, leaving 12 bases between. Per the germline V gene, CDR1 is SGHTA and CDR2 is FQGNSA. The CDR3 is 16 amino acids. The CDR3 DNA reads as TGTGCCAGCAGCTTAGCGTGGGAGACAAACAATCAGCCCCAGCATTTT. Its protein is CASSLAWETNNQPQHF.

This chain links TRBV6-6 with TRBJ2-7, with D maybe TRBD2 (6 bases). V gave up 0 bases and J gave up 0 bases, with 9 bases separating them. This CDR3 region has 15 residues. Germline CDR1 reads MNHNY; CDR2 reads SVGAGI (reference sequence). The CDR3 protein is CASSYSGGSSYEQYF. The CDR3 region has the DNA TGTGCCAGCAGTTACTCTGGAGGGAGCTCCTACGAGCAGTACTTC.

The CDR3 sequence: CASSMTSREINEQYF. The CDR3 bases are TGTGCCAGTAGTATGACCTCGCGGGAGATAAACGAGCAGTACTTC. The chain couples TRBV19 to TRBJ2-7; 7 nucleotides line up with TRBD2. In germline, CDR1 is LNHDA, CDR2 SQIVND (reference sequence). The J segment lost 5 bases and the V segment lost 3 bases, leaving 10 bases of the junction unmatched. The CDR3 is 15 amino acids.

The rearrangement uses TRBV5-1 and TRBJ2-4; possibly TRBD2 for D (6 bases). CDR3 size: 18 residues. Trimming removed 4 bases from V and 5 bases from J, with 25 bases in between. In germline, CDR1 is SGHRS, CDR2 YFSETQ. The CDR3 bases are TGCGCCAGCAGCCCCAAGCCCCCCCAGCTTAGACTAGAAAACATTCAGTACTTC. As protein: CASSPKPPQLRLENIQYF.

The chain employs TRBV28 and TRBJ2-1; D is perhaps TRBD2 (6 bases). Trimming cost V 4 bases and J 5 bases, with 18 bases left between them. Germline CDR1 MDHEN, CDR2 SYDVKM. CDR3 size: 16 residues. The CDR3 is CASSSTRWRVNNEQFF. In nucleotides, the CDR3 is TGTGCCAGCAGTTCGACGCGCTGGAGGGTGAACAATGAGCAGTTCTTC.

This chain joins TRBV30 and TRBJ2-5; weak D call: TRBD2 (5 bases). V was pared by 1 base and J by 5 bases, with 11 bases between. The CDR3 is made up of 13 amino acids. Per the germline V gene, CDR1 is GTSNPN and CDR2 is SVGIG (reference sequence). This chain's CDR3 is CAWSEGPSETQYF. In DNA form, the CDR3 reads TGTGCCTGGAGTGAGGGCCCTAGCGAGACCCAGTACTTC.

The J gene is TRBJ1-3, the V gene TRBV18, with D possibly matching TRBD1 (5 bases). The CDR3 has 13 residues. Germline loops: CDR1 KGHSH, CDR2 LQKENI. V lost 5 bases to trimming and J lost 0 bases, with 5 bases between them. This chain's CDR3 is CASSDSSGNTIYF. The CDR3 nucleotides are TGTGCCAGCTCAGACAGCTCTGGAAACACCATATATTTT.

This sequence joins TRBV30 and TRBJ2-1, with D possibly TRBD2 on 6 matching bases. CDR1 and CDR2 from the germline V gene are GTSNPN and SVGIG (reference sequence). This CDR3 region has 13 residues. Trimming took off 5 bases at V and 6 bases at J, with 14 bases between the two ends. Written as DNA, the CDR3 is TGTGCCTGGTACCCACTAGCTCTCAATGAGCAGTTCTTC. Its translation: CAWYPLALNEQFF.

This clone has more than one count but fewer than ten. V gene TRBV19 combines with J gene TRBJ2-7; D possibly corresponds to TRBD2 (6 bases). Per germline, CDR1 LNHDA and CDR2 SQIVND (reference sequence). V gave up 10 bases and J gave up 3 bases, with 16 bases separating them. This CDR3 spans 13 amino acids. The CDR3 spells CATRGTPVYEQYF. In DNA form, the CDR3 reads TGTGCCACTCGAGGGACTCCGGTCTACGAGCAGTACTTC.

The chain carries TRBV10-2 and TRBJ2-7, with 9 bases that match TRBD2. The CDR3 length is 15 residues. The V gene end was trimmed by 3 bases and the J gene end by 1 base; junction bases not matched to a gene: 4. Germline assignment: CDR1 WSHSY and CDR2 SAAADI. This CDR3 is CASSDRLAGSYEQYF. The CDR3 DNA sequence: TGCGCCAGCAGTGATCGGCTAGCGGGGTCCTACGAGCAGTACTTC.

The J gene is TRBJ2-1, the V gene TRBV7-8; 12 bases match TRBD2. The germline V gene encodes CDR1 SGHVS and CDR2 FQNEAQ. The J segment lost 2 bases and the V segment lost 5 bases, leaving 4 bases of the junction unmatched. This CDR3 has 16 amino acids. The CDR3 protein is CASSDRLAGAYNEQFF. The CDR3 DNA sequence: TGTGCCAGCAGCGACCGACTAGCGGGAGCCTACAATGAGCAGTTCTTC.

This chain links TRBV7-9 with TRBJ2-1; 10 bases agree with TRBD2. V shed 5 bases, J shed 9 bases, and the junction held 7 bases outside the gene matches. Germline V gene data show CDR1 as SEHNR and CDR2 as FQNEAQ (reference sequence). The CDR3 covers 14 residues. The DNA for the CDR3 is TGTGCCAGCAGCCAGAACGTAGCGGGAGGTGAGCAGTTCTTC. It codes for CASSQNVAGGEQFF.

V usage is TRBV19 and J usage is TRBJ2-4; D is perhaps TRBD1 (5 bases). The CDR3 runs to 16 residues. Germline V gene sequence: CDR1 LNHDA, CDR2 SQIVND (reference sequence). Trimming stripped 5 bases from V and 0 bases from J, with 14 bases between. DNA of the CDR3: TGTGCCAGTAGTCCCCGGACAACTCTAGCCAAAAACATTCAGTACTTC. Translated: CASSPRTTLAKNIQYF.

A few counts support this clone. The V call is TRBV28, the J call TRBJ2-3; TRBD2 might be the D (6 bases). The CDR3 covers 17 residues. The germline CDR1 and CDR2 sequences are MDHEN and SYDVKM. V lost 2 bases and J 0 bases, leaving 15 bases between the germline ends. CDR3 in amino acids: CASSLGGASTSTDTQYF. The DNA of the CDR3 is TGTGCCAGCAGTTTAGGAGGGGCTAGTACTAGCACAGATACGCAGTATTTT. Based on the CDR3 plus reference TRBV28 and TRBJ2-3, the full variable domain is DVKVTQSSRYLVKRTGEKVFLECVQDMDHENMFWYRQDPGLGLRLIYFSYDVKMKEKGDIPEGYSVSREKKERFSLILESASTNQTSMYLCASSLGGASTSTDTQYFGPGTRLTVL.

This sequence joins TRBV2 and TRBJ2-3; 9 bases agree with TRBD1. Germline CDR1 is SNHLY and CDR2 is FYNNEI. CDR3 length: 15 residues. V lost 6 bases, J lost 4 bases, and 8 bases stayed unmatched. As DNA, the CDR3 is TGTGCCAGCAGGGGACAGGGCAGGGGGGCAGATACGCAGTATTTT. Amino acid sequence: CASRGQGRGADTQYF.

This clone was seen just once. This sequence joins TRBV28 and TRBJ1-1; no clear D gene. This CDR3 region has 13 residues. Trimming took 3 bases from V and 4 from J, leaving 9 bases between them. Per germline, CDR1 MDHEN and CDR2 SYDVKM. Here the CDR3 reads CASSFGRSTEAFF. The DNA of the CDR3 is TGTGCCAGCAGTTTCGGGAGGAGCACTGAAGCTTTCTTT.

V usage is TRBV9 and J usage is TRBJ2-5; tentative D call: TRBD1 (6 bases). Germline assignment: CDR1 SGDLS and CDR2 YYNGEE. The CDR3 spans 14 residues. With 0 bases removed from V and 7 bases from J, the gap between germline ends came to 13 bases. The CDR3 DNA follows: TGTGCCAGCAGCGTAGGGACAGACTGGGGGACCCAGTACTTC. It yields the protein CASSVGTDWGTQYF.

The genes are TRBV11-3 and TRBJ2-7; 16 bases are shared with TRBD2. V was clipped by 5 bases and J by 7 bases; unmatched bases: 8. Per the germline V gene, CDR1 is SGHNT and CDR2 is YENEEA. The CDR3 contains 16 residues. DNA of the CDR3: TGTGCCAGCAGCCCGGGACTAGCGGGAGGGCCGGAAGAGCAGTACTTC. This encodes CASSPGLAGGPEEQYF.

V gene TRBV2 combines with J gene TRBJ1-5, with 9 bases aligning to TRBD1. The CDR3 has 15 residues. The germline gives CDR1 SNHLY, CDR2 FYNNEI. The ends lost 6 bases at V and 6 bases at J; junction bases unmatched: 9. The CDR3 DNA reads as TGTGCCAGCAGATCTCCCGGGACAGGGATTCAGCCCCAGCATTTT. This encodes CASRSPGTGIQPQHF.

This chain joins TRBV24-1 and TRBJ1-2; a weak D match, TRBD1 (6 bases). The V end was cut by 2 bases, the J end by 6 bases, with 15 bases between. Looked up from germline, CDR1 is KGHDR and CDR2 is SFDVKD. The CDR3 runs 15 residues. The DNA of the CDR3 is TGTGCCACCAGTGATTCCACAGGGATCGGCCATGGCTACACCTTC. Translation: CATSDSTGIGHGYTF.

This clone was recorded only once. CDR3: CASSLDRAISGANVLTF. The DNA of the CDR3 is TGTGCCAGCTCACTTGACAGGGCCATCTCTGGGGCCAACGTCCTGACTTTC. The chain couples TRBV18 to TRBJ2-6; TRBD1 aligns across 7 bases. Unmatched junction bases numbered 6, after V lost 4 bases and J lost 0 bases. The V gene's germline CDR1 is KGHSH and CDR2 LQKENI. The CDR3 consists of 17 residues.

The chain employs TRBV7-2 and TRBJ2-7; 7 bases are shared with TRBD2. The trim removed 1 base at V and 9 bases at J, leaving 9 bases unmatched. Per germline, CDR1 SGHTA and CDR2 FQGNSA. The CDR3 loop spans 14 amino acids. In nucleotides, the CDR3 is TGTGCCAGCAGCTTAGTTCGGGAGGAAGCCAGGCAGTACTTC. Amino acid sequence: CASSLVREEARQYF.